Here is one T cell receptor beta chain with its context. The antigen is not known. The table came from immunoSEQ multiplex PCR; TCRdb's copy has only in-frame clones and leaves some out. The table records 8,000 to 10,000 clones, around 95% of them present only once. This entry comes from a study of regulatory and conventional T cells in RAG deficiency. Study-wide findings and caveats: Patient subsets had shorter CDR3s; Omenn Treg-Tconv overlap exceeded 75%.

Trimming shortened V by 4 bases and J by 2 bases, and 9 bases separated the two germline ends. The CDR3 totals 15 residues. CDR1 is MNHNY and CDR2 is SVGAGI in the germline V gene (reference sequence). Blood CD4+ CD25-low CD127-high conventional T cells supplied the genomic DNA template. This chain connects TRBV6-6 to TRBJ2-6, with D perhaps assigned TRBD1 or TRBD2 (6 bases each). Specimen: CD4+ effector T cells sorted from blood. The receptor's source is a human donor with RAG deficiency presenting as severe combined immunodeficiency. CDR3 DNA sequence: TGTGCCAGCAGTTTAAGGGGGGCTGGGGCCAACGTCCTGACTTTC. Its protein product is CASSLRGAGANVLTF.